The source of this TCR beta chain is a study of molecular identifiers for immune sequencing clone quantification. TCRdb processed the PCR reads anew with MiXCR; each CDR3 protein has one entry. The data hold 300,000 to 400,000 distinct CDR3 sequences, with roughly a fifth observed a single time. The CDR3 has 13 amino acids. From germline, CDR1 is SEHNR and CDR2 FQNEAQ (reference sequence). Trimming cost V 5 bases and J 8 bases, with 13 bases left between them. This clonotype turned up a few times. The clonotype comes from a human donor in good health. Some libraries in this study had Jurkat cell RNA spiked in. Sequencing input: naive CD8+ T cells from blood, with Jurkat cell RNA spiked in. Sample subset: FACS-sorted CD8+CD4-CCR7+CD45RA+ naive T cells. V is TRBV7-9 and J is TRBJ1-5, with D maybe TRBD1 (6 bases). DNA of the CDR3: TGTGCCAGCAGCCCCGGCCCAGGGGAGCCCCAGCATTTT. This gives the protein CASSPGPGEPQHF.